This T cell receptor (beta chain) was observed in a study of T cells after yellow fever vaccination (dated by TCRdb to 2018 to 2020). Background on the whole study: Libraries from fractions with low cell numbers were prepared with the SMART-Seq v4 Ultra Low Input RNA kit. To track T-cell clones before and after primary and booster YFV17D yellow fever vaccination, bulk TCR alpha and beta repertoires were sequenced longitudinally. Two healthy male donors, one aged 18 to 30 and one aged 30 to 39 years, made up the cohort. Bulk PBMC replicates and cell subsets were isolated from blood drawn at multiple timepoints before and after both primary and secondary immunization. Paper-wide results and their limitations: Because the study included only a couple of donors, the extent to which the findings can be generalized is limited. A small fraction of clonotypes showed up in both the CD4 and CD8 compartments, probably as a result of convergent recombination. Most clones expanded after primary vaccination were re-detected after the booster (about 96% of CD4 and around 86% of CD8), suggesting broad memory maintenance. The secondary T-cell response was weaker than the primary response but faster, peaking on day 5 instead of day 15. Computational filtering was needed because FACS-sorted repertoires could contain abundant contaminating clonotypes from the bulk population.

This sample's treatment or condition label indicates: live attenuated yellow fever vaccine strain. At each blood-draw timepoint, two biological replicates of bulk PBMCs were obtained. A standard Ficoll-Paque protocol was used to isolate PBMCs from peripheral blood. TriZol was used to extract RNA from bulk PBMCs, from CD4 and CD8 fractions, and from dextramer-positive and dextramer-negative fractions. The V end loses 2 bases and the J end loses 3 bases, and a stretch of 5 bases separates them. The CDR3 spans 12 residues, from the cysteine through the phenylalanine. Only the CDR3 DNA is retained, 36 bases long and in frame from the first base. CDR1 KGHSH and CDR2 LQKENI were looked up in the germline V gene. TCR cDNA was synthesized by 5'RACE template switching, through which a universal primer site and unique molecular identifiers were introduced. cDNA synthesis was primed from both the TCR alpha and TCR beta constant segments. Library amplification involved two PCR steps, and the second step added sample barcodes and sequencing adapters. Sequencing of the libraries was done on either Illumina HiSeq 2500 (2x100 bp) or NovaSeq (2x150 bp). The authors processed their data as follows. Reads were demultiplexed and collapsed into UMI consensus sequences with MIGEC, and V(D)J alignment was performed with MiXCR. Using edgeR on replicate PBMC samples, clonotypes were called vaccine-responding if FDR was below 0.01 and the log2 fold change was above 5 up to day 15. Bulk clonotypes were assigned CD4 or CD8 identity according to which sequenced CD4 or CD8 repertoire held them at higher abundance. TCRdb reworked the public reads: Q25 trimming with fastp, MiXCR clone assembly, productive beta chains retained. Rows with a matching CDR3 protein are joined into one entry that keeps the most common DNA and genes. For this entry, the V and J calls and clone size follow TCRdb and not the study's own pipeline. This sample comprises approximately 340,000 distinct CDR3 sequences, more than 8.5% of them detected only once. More than 15% of the sample lies in the top ten.

This clonotype was recorded at least ten times. What antigen it recognizes has not been identified. Within one base of it there is no much larger clone, and no base qualities were kept. The sample was PBMCs, taken on the day of the first yellow fever vaccination. The sequence is built from TRBV18 and TRBJ2-7, with no confidently assigned D gene. The sequence derives from a man younger than 30 who received the YFV17D yellow fever vaccine. The nucleotides are TGTGCCAGCTCACCAACAGTCTACGAGCAGTACTTC. Its amino acids are CASSPTVYEQYF.